This T cell receptor beta chain was sequenced during a study of blood T cell repertoires in COVID-19. The CDR3 is 9 amino acids. Germline V gene sequence: CDR1 DFQATT, CDR2 SNEGSKA (reference sequence). The germline V and J ends were trimmed by 3 bases and 8 bases, with 4 bases remaining between them. Some clones are missing from TCRdb's copy, which holds only in-frame ones; the method was immunoSEQ multiplex PCR. Altogether about 280,000 clones are present, 80% to 90% being singletons, with the ten largest covering more than 9.5%. For this clone: The sample has other DNA sequences that encode this CDR3 too.

The specimen was peripheral blood. J is TRBJ1-2 and V is TRBV20-1; D is uncertain. This TCR came from an older woman with acute or convalescent COVID-19. This chain's CDR3 is CSASRGYTF. The CDR3, as DNA: TGCAGTGCTAGCCGGGGCTACACCTTC.